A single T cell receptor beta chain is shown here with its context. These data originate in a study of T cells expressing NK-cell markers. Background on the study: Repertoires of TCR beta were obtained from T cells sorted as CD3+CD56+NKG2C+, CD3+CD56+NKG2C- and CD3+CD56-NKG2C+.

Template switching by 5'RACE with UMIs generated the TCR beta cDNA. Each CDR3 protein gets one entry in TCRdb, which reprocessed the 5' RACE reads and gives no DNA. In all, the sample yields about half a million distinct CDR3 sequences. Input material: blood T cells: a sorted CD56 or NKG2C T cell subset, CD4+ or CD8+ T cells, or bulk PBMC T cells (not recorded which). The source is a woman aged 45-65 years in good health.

The CDR3 here is CASSLKAGTSGNNEQFF. The chain joins TRBV7-2 to TRBJ2-1; checking the TCRdb D call of TRBD2 is not possible without DNA. Germline V CDR1 and CDR2: SGHTA, FQGNSA. The CDR3 extends over 17 amino acids.